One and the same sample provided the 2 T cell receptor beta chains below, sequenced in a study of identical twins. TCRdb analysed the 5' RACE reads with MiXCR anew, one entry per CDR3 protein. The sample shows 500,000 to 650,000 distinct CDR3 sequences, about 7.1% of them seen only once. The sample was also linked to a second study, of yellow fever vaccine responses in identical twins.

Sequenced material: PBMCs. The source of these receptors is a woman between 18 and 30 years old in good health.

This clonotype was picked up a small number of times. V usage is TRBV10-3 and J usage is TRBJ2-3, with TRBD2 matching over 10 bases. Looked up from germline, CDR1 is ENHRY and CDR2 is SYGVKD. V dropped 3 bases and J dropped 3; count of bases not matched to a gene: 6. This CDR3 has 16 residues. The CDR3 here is CAISERAGGRTDTQYF. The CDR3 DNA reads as TGTGCCATCAGTGAAAGAGCGGGAGGGCGGACAGATACGCAGTATTTT.

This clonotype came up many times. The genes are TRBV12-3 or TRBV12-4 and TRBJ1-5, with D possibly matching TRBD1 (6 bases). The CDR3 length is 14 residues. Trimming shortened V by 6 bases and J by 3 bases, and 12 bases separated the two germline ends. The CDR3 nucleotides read TGTGCCAGCAGCCTCAGGGGCTCCAATCAGCCCCAGCATTTT. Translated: CASSLRGSNQPQHF.